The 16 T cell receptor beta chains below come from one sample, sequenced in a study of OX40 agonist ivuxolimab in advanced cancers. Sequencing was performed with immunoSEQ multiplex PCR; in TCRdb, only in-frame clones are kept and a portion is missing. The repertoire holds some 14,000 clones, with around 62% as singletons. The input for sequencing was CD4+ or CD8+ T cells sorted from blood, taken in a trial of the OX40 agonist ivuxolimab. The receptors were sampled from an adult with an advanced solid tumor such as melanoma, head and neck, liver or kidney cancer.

In DNA form, the CDR3 reads TGTGCCAGCAGCGCGGCAGCAGAGCAGTACTTC. Translating it yields CASSAAAEQYF. The chain recombines TRBV5-4 with TRBJ2-7, with D uncertain. Trimming left V 4 bases short and J 7 bases short, with 9 bases between. The CDR3 contains 11 residues. Per the germline V gene, CDR1 is SGHNT and CDR2 is YYREEE (reference sequence).

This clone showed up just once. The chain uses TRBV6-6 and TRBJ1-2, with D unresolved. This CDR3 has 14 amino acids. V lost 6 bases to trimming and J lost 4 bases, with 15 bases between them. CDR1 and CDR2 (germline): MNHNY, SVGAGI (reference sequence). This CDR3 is CASRITALGYGYTF. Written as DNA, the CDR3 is TGTGCCAGCAGAATAACAGCCCTGGGCTATGGCTACACCTTC.

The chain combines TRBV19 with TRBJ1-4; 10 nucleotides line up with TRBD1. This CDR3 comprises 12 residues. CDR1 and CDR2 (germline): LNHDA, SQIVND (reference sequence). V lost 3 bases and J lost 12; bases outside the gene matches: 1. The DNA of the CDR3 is TGTGCCAGTAGTATGGGGACAGGGGAACTGTTTTTT. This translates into CASSMGTGELFF.

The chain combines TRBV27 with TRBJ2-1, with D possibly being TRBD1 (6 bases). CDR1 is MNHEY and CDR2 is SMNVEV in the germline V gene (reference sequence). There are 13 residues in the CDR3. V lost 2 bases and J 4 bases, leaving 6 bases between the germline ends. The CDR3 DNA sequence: TGTGCCAGCAGTTTAGGACAGTACAATGAGCAGTTCTTC. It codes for CASSLGQYNEQFF.

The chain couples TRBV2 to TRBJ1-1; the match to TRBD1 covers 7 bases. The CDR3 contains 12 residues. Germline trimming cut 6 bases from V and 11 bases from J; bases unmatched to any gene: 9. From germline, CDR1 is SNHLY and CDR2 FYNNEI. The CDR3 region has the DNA TGTGCCAGCAGAGACGACAGGGAGTATGCTTTCTTT. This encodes CASRDDREYAFF. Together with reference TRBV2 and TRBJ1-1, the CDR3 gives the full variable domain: EPEVTQTPSHQVTQMGQEVILRCVPISNHLYFYWYRQILGQKVEFLVSFYNNEISEKSEIFDDQFSVERPDGSNFTLKIRSTKLEDSAMYFCASRDDREYAFFGQGTRLTVV.

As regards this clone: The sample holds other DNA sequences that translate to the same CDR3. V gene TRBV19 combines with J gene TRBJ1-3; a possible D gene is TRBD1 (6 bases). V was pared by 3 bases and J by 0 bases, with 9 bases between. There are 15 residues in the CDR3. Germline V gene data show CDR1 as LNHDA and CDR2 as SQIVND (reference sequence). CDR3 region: CASSIGTSSGNTIYF. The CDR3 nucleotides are TGTGCCAGTAGTATCGGGACAAGCTCTGGAAACACCATATATTTT.

This CDR3 reads CASSEDRAVEAFF. DNA of the CDR3: TGCGCCAGCAGTGAAGACAGGGCCGTTGAAGCTTTCTTT. V usage is TRBV10-1 and J usage is TRBJ1-1, with 7 bases aligning to TRBD1. The V segment lost 3 bases and the J segment 7 bases; nucleotides outside the gene matches: 5. In germline, CDR1 is WNHNN, CDR2 SYGVQD (reference sequence). This CDR3 spans 13 amino acids.

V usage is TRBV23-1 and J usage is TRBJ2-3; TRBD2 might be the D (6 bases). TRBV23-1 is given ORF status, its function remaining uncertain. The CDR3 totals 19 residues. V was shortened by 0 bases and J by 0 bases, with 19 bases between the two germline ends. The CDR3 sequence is CASSQSRVGLDTSTDTQYF. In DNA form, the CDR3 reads TGCGCCAGCAGTCAATCGCGGGTGGGACTCGATACTAGCACAGATACGCAGTATTTT.

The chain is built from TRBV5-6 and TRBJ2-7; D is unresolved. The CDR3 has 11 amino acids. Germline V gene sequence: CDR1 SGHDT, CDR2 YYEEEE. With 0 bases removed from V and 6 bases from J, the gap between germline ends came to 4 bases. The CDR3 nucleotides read TGTGCCAGCAGCTTGGGTTTCGAGCAGTACTTC. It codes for CASSLGFEQYF.

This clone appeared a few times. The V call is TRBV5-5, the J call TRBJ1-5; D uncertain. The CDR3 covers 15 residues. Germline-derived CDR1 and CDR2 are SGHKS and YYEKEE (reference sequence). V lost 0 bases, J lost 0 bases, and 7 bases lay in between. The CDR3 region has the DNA TGTGCCAGCAGCTTGGAGGGTTATAGCAATCAGCCCCAGCATTTT. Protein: CASSLEGYSNQPQHF.

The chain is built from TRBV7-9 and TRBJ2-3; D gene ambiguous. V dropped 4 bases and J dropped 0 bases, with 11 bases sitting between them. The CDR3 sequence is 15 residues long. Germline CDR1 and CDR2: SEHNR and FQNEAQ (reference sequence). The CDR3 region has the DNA TGTGCCAGCAGCTACTCCCCGAGAAGCACAGATACGCAGTATTTT. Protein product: CASSYSPRSTDTQYF.

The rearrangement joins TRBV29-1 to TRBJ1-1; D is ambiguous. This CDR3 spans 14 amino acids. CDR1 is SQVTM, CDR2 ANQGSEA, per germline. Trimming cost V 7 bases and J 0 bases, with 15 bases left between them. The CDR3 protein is CSAGDSQMNTEAFF. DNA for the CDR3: TGCAGCGCTGGGGATTCTCAAATGAACACTGAAGCTTTCTTT.

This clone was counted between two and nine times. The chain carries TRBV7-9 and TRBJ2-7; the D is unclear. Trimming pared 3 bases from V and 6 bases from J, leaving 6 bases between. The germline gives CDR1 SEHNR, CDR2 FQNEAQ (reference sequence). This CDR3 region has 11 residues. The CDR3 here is CASSLFLEQYF. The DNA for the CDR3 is TGTGCCAGCAGCTTGTTCCTCGAGCAGTACTTC.

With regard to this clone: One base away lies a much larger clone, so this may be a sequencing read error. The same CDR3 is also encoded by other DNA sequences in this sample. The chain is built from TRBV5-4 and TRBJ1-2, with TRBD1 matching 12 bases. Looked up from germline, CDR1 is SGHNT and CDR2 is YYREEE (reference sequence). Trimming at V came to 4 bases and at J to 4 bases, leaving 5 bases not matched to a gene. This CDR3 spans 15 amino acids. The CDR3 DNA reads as TGTGCCAGCAGCCATGGGACAGGGGGCGGCTATGGCTACACCTTC. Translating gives CASSHGTGGGYGYTF.

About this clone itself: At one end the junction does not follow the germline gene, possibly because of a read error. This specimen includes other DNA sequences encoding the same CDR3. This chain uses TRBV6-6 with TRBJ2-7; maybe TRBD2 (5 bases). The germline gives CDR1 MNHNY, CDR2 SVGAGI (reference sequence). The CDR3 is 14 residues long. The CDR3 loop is CASSTPLAQYEQYF. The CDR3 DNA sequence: TGCGCCAGCAGTACCCCTCTAGCTCAGTACGAGCAGTACTTC.

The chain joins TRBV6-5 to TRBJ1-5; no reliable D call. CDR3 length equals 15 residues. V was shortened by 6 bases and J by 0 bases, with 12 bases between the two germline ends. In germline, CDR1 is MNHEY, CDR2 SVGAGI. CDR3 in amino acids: CASSRRESSNQPQHF. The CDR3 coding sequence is TGTGCCAGCAGCCGAAGAGAGAGTAGCAATCAGCCCCAGCATTTT.